This TCR beta chain was observed in a study of cytomegalovirus exposure and HLA in healthy donors. Vbeta (60) and Jbeta (13) primers were used in the PCR. The protocol was immunoSEQ multiplex PCR, while the TCRdb copy is restricted to in-frame clones and leaves out a portion. The table has some 130,000 clones, 8.5% to 10% seen once. V gave up 4 bases and J gave up 5 bases; unmatched junction bases: 12. CDR3 length: 16 residues. Germline CDR1 MGHRA, CDR2 YSYEKL. This TCR was recovered from a man aged 45-60 years in good health and CMV-seronegative. The sequencing input was PBMCs. This chain links TRBV4-1 with TRBJ2-5, with 8 nucleotides matching TRBD1. CDR3 residues: CASSPQPGAGGETQYF. As DNA, the CDR3 is TGCGCCAGCAGCCCACAACCCGGGGCAGGGGGCGAGACCCAGTACTTC.